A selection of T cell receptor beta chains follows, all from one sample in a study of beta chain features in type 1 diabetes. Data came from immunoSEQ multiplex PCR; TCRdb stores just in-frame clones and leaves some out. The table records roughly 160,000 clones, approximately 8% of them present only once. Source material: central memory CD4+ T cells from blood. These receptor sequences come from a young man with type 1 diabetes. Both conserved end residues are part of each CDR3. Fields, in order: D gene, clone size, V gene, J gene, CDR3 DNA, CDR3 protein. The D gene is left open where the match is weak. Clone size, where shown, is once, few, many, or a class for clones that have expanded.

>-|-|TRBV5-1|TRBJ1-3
TGCGCCAGCAGCTTGGAGGAGGTCCGCTCTGGAAACACCATATATTTT
CASSLEEVRSGNTIYF
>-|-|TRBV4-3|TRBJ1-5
TGCGCCAGCAGCCAGACAGGCAATCAGCCCCAGCATTTT
CASSQTGNQPQHF
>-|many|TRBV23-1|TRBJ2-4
TGCGCCAGCAGTCAAAACGAAAACACCGGGATCATAGCCAAAAACATTCAGTACTTC
CASSQNENTGIIAKNIQYF
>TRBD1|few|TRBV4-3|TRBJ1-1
TGCGCCAGCAGCCTTCACAGGGGGCTCACTGAAGCTTTCTTT
CASSLHRGLTEAFF
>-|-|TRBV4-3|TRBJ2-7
TGCGCCAGCAGCCAAGATTGGTGGACAGACTCAACCTACGAGCAGTACTTC
CASSQDWWTDSTYEQYF
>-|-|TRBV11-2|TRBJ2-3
TGTGCCAGCAGCAGGGGAACGACATCCGCCTCTAGCACAGATACGCAGTATTTT
CASSRGTTSASSTDTQYF
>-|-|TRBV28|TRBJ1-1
TGTGCCAGCATGGCATCGGGCACTGAAGCTTTCTTT
CASMASGTEAFF
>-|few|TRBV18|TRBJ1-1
TGTGCCAGCTCACCCTGGCCAGGGGACACTGAAGCTTTCTTT
CASSPWPGDTEAFF
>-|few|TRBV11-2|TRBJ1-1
TGTGCCAGCAGCCTAGCCGGGACACTGAACACTGAAGCTTTCTTT
CASSLAGTLNTEAFF
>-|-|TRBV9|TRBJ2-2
TGTGCCAGCAGCGTAGCTACCGGGGAACTGTTTTTT
CASSVATGELFF
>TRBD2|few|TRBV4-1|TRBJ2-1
TGCGCCAGCAGCCCTCAGCGGGGGGACAATGAGCAGTTCTTC
CASSPQRGDNEQFF
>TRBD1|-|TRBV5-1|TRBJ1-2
TGCGCCAGCAGCTTGGAAGTCGGGACTACACAATCCCGGGACAGGGGATATGGCTACACCTTC
CASSLEVGTTQSRDRGYGYTF
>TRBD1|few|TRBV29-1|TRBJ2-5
TGCAGCGTTGCAGACAGGGCCCAAGAGACCCAGTACTTC
CSVADRAQETQYF
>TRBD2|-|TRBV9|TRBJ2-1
TGTGCCAGCAGCGGTCGAGCGGGAGGAGGTGGGAATGAGCAGTTCTTC
CASSGRAGGGGNEQFF
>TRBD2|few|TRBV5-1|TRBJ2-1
TGCGCCAGCAGCTTTGGTCCCGCGGGAGGGTCGAATGAGCAGTTCTTC
CASSFGPAGGSNEQFF
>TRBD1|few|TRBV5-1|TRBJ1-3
TGCGCCAGCAGCTTAGGGGGCTCAAACACCATATATTTT
CASSLGGSNTIYF
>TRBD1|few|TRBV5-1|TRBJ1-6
TGCGCCAGCAGCTGGCTTCAGGGGGAAGGGTCACCCCTCCACTTT
CASSWLQGEGSPLHF
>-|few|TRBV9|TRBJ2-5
TGTGCCAGCAGCGTAGGTAGCGGCCAAGAGACCCAGTACTTC
CASSVGSGQETQYF
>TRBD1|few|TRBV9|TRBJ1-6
TGTGCCAGCAGCCCCCGGGACAGATGGGCACCCCTCCACTTT
CASSPRDRWAPLHF
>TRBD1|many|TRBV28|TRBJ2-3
TGTGCCAGCAGTGGGACAGGGGGGGCCACAGATACGCAGTATTTT
CASSGTGGATDTQYF
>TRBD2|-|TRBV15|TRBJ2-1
TGTGCCACCAGTCCTAGCGGGATCGGTGTGGAGAATGAGCAGTTCTTC
CATSPSGIGVENEQFF
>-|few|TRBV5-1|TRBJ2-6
TGCGCCAGCAGCCCGAACCAGGATACTGGGGCCAACGTCCTGACTTTC
CASSPNQDTGANVLTF
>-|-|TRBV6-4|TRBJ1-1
TGTGCCAGCCGACGCGCACTAGAGAGCACTGAAGCTTTCTTT
CASRRALESTEAFF
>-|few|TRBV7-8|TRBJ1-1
TGTGCCAGCCGAGCGAACACTGAAGCTTTCTTT
CASRANTEAFF
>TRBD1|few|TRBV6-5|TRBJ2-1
TGTGCCAGCAGCCCCGAAGGGGGCGCTTTCAATGAGCAGTTCTTC
CASSPEGGAFNEQFF
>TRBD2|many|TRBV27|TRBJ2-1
TGTGCCAGCATACCGTATGGCGGGGGTGGCCGGGAGCAGTTCTTC
CASIPYGGGGREQFF
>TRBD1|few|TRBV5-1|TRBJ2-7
TGCGCCAGCTCTGTGACCGGACAGGGGGGCTACGAGCAGTACTTC
CASSVTGQGGYEQYF
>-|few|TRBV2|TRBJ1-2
TGTGCCAGCAGTCCCGACAGTGCCGACTATGGCTACACCTTC
CASSPDSADYGYTF
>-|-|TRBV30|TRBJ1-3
TGTGCCTGGAGTGTACGAACCCTCTTCGCAGAGGTCGGAAACACCATATATTTT
CAWSVRTLFAEVGNTIYF
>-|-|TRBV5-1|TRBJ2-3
TGCGCCAGCAGCCCGGACCCAGCGGCAGATACGCAGTATTTT
CASSPDPAADTQYF
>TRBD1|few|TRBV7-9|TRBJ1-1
TGTGCCAGCAGCCAACTCGGGACAGACACTGAAGCTTTCTTT
CASSQLGTDTEAFF
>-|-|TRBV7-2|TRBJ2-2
TGTGCCAGCAGCGCAGCGGTGCGGACGAACACCGGGGAGCTGTTTTTT
CASSAAVRTNTGELFF
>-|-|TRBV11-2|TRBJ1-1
TGTGCCAGCAGCTTAGTCCTTAGGGGGAACACTGAAGCTTTCTTT
CASSLVLRGNTEAFF
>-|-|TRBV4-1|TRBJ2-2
TGCGCCAGCGGCGGGGTAGATTTAACCGGGGAGCTGTTTTTT
CASGGVDLTGELFF
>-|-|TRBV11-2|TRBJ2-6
TGTGCCAGCAGCTTATTCGGGGTTGGGGCCAACGTCCTGACTTTC
CASSLFGVGANVLTF
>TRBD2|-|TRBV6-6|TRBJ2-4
TGTGCCAGTCTTAGCGGGGAGGCCAAAAACATTCAGTACTTC
CASLSGEAKNIQYF
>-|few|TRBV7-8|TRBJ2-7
TGTGCCAGCAGCTTAGGGGAGCTCGGTTACGAGCAGTACTTC
CASSLGELGYEQYF
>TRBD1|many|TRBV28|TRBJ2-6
TGTGCCAGCAGTACGACAGGGGTTGGGGCCAACGTCCTGACTTTC
CASSTTGVGANVLTF
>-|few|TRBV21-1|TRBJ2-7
TGTGCCAGCAGGCAGTCCGGGACAGGTACCTACGAGCAGTACTTC
CASRQSGTGTYEQYF
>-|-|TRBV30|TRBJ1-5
TGTGCCTGGAGTGAGTACCCAGATCAGCCCCAGCATTTT
CAWSEYPDQPQHF
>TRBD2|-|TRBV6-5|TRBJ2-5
TGTGCCAGCAGTCCTCATTCTAGCGGTCAAGAGACCCAGTACTTC
CASSPHSSGQETQYF
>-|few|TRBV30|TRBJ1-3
TGTGCCTGGAGGAGTGCTGGAAACACCATATATTTT
CAWRSAGNTIYF
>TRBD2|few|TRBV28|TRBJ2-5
TGTGCCAGCAGTGGTCGCGGGAGGGAAGAGACCCAGTACTTC
CASSGRGREETQYF
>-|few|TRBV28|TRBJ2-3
TGTGCCAGCAGTTCAGGCAGGGAAGGAGATACGCAGTATTTT
CASSSGREGDTQYF
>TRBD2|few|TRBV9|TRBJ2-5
TGTGCCAGCAGCCCGAGCGGGGGGCAAGAGACCCAGTACTTC
CASSPSGGQETQYF
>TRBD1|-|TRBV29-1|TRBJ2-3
TGCAGCGTATGGACAGGGGGCGGTGTCACAGATACGCAGTATTTT
CSVWTGGGVTDTQYF
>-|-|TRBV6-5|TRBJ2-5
TGTGCCAGCAGTTATGCGGGGGCGCCACAAGAGACCCAGTACTTC
CASSYAGAPQETQYF
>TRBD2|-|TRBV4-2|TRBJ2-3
TGTGCCAGCAGCCAAGAATTAAGACTAGCGGGTAGAGATACGCAGTATTTT
CASSQELRLAGRDTQYF
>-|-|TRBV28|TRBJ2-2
TGTGCCAGCAGGTCGCTCGGGGCAGGGGAGAACACCGGGGAGCTGTTTTTT
CASRSLGAGENTGELFF
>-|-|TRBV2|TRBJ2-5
TGTGCCAGCAAGGGAGTTGGGGAGACCCAGTACTTC
CASKGVGETQYF
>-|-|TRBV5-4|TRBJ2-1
TGTGCCAGCAGCTTGGGGGAGTCGGAGTTCTTC
CASSLGESEFF
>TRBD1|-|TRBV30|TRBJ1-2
TGTGCCGAAGAGGAGACAGGGGCTAATGGCTACACCTTC
CAEEETGANGYTF
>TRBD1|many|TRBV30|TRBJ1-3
TGTGCCTGCCGCGACAGGGCTGGAAACACCATATATTTT
CACRDRAGNTIYF
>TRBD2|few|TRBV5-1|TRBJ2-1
TGCGCCAGCAGCCCGGGCGGGAGCCAGGACAATGAGCAGTTCTTC
CASSPGGSQDNEQFF
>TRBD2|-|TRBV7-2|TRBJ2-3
TGTGCCAGCAGCTCCCCTTGGGGGACTAGCGGAACAGATACGCAGTATTTT
CASSSPWGTSGTDTQYF
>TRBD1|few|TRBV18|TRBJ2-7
TGTGCCAGCTCACCAACGACAGGGAACGAGCAGTACTTC
CASSPTTGNEQYF
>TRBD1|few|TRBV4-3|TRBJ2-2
TGCGCCAGCAGCCAAGATGTAGGGGGCTCTAGCACCGGGGAGCTGTTTTTT
CASSQDVGGSSTGELFF
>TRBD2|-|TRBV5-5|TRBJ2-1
TGTGCCAGCAGCTTGGATTTAGCGGGGGCTTACAATGAGCAGTTCTTC
CASSLDLAGAYNEQFF
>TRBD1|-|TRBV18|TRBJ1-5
TGTGCCAGCTCAACAGGGGGCGTAAGTCAGCCCCAGCATTTT
CASSTGGVSQPQHF
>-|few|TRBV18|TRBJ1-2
TGTGCCAGCTCACCACCTGGAGGCGGACTCAACTATGGCTACACCTTC
CASSPPGGGLNYGYTF